This T cell receptor (beta chain) emerged from a study of blood T cell repertoires in COVID-19. Clones were read by immunoSEQ multiplex PCR, and TCRdb kept only the in-frame ones, dropping some. The sample consists of 250,000 to 300,000 clones, 91% of them appearing once. This CDR3 has 16 residues. CDR1 is SGHTS, CDR2 YDEGEE, per germline. V dropped 2 bases and J dropped 6 bases, with 18 bases sitting between them. The sample was peripheral blood. This chain connects TRBV5-8 to TRBJ2-1, with TRBD1 as a possible D gene (6 bases). The origin of this receptor is a woman aged 25 to 45 with COVID-19, enrolled during active disease. In DNA form, the CDR3 reads TGTGCCAGCAGCTTATTAGGGACACGAGGAGCCAATGAGCAGTTCTTC. This codes for CASSLLGTRGANEQFF.